One sample yielded the 11 T cell receptor beta chains listed below, sequenced in a study of T cell repertoires in cytomegalovirus infection. MiXCR, run by TCRdb on the reads, gives a single entry per CDR3 protein. The sample has hundreds of thousands of distinct CDR3 sequences; roughly a sixth are singletons. The sample taken for sequencing was PBMCs. The receptors here all came from a human donor in good health (CMV status not recorded). Some clones in this sample may be carry-over from other donors' samples.

The chain is built from TRBV6-9 and TRBJ2-7, with 7 bases aligning to TRBD2. Germline-derived CDR1 and CDR2 are MNHGY and SVAAGI. The length of the CDR3 is 15 residues. J was trimmed by 2 bases and V by 0 bases; bases with no gene match: 4. The CDR3 protein is CASSYSPSGTYEQYF. The CDR3 DNA reads as TGTGCCAGCAGTTATTCTCCTAGCGGCACCTACGAGCAGTACTTC.

This clonotype has a handful of counts. The chain uses TRBV5-4 and TRBJ2-5; 8 bases are shared with TRBD2. The CDR3 consists of 14 residues. With 6 bases clipped from V and 0 bases from J, the junction kept 4 bases outside the gene matches. Germline V gene data show CDR1 as SGHNT and CDR2 as YYREEE (reference sequence). The CDR3 spells CASNSGGHQETQYF. The DNA for the CDR3 is TGTGCCAGCAACAGCGGGGGCCACCAAGAGACCCAGTACTTC.

This clonotype has at least ten counts. The V call is TRBV6-2 or TRBV6-3, the J call TRBJ2-3; perhaps TRBD2 as D (6 bases). Germline V gene sequence: CDR1 MNHEY, CDR2 SVGEGT. This CDR3 is built from 15 residues. Between the trimmed V and J ends, which lost 10 bases and 0 bases, there was a span of 17 bases. The DNA for the CDR3 is TGTGCCATCTCACCGCGGGGAGACAGCACAGATACGCAGTATTTT. Translating it yields CAISPRGDSTDTQYF.

This chain joins TRBV19 and TRBJ2-2; D ambiguous. The V end was cut by 5 bases, the J end by 0 bases, with 10 bases between. Germline V gives CDR1 LNHDA, CDR2 SQIVND (reference sequence). The CDR3 loop spans 15 amino acids. The CDR3 protein is CASSVYTANTGELFF. CDR3 nucleotides: TGTGCCAGTAGTGTTTACACCGCGAACACCGGGGAGCTGTTTTTT. The whole variable domain, remainder taken from reference TRBV19 and TRBJ2-2, is DGGITQSPKYLFRKEGQNVTLSCEQNLNHDAMYWYRQDPGQGLRLIYYSQIVNDFQKGDIAEGYSVSREKKESFPLTVTSAQKNPTAFYLCASSVYTANTGELFFGEGSRLTVL.

This clonotype appeared a few times. The junction differs from germline at one of its ends, possibly a read error. The V gene is TRBV18, the J gene TRBJ1-6; tentatively, D is TRBD1 (5 bases). In germline, CDR1 is KGHSH, CDR2 LQKENI. CDR3 length: 16 residues. CDR3 coding DNA: TGTGCCAGCTCACCAAGCGGGACGGGGTATAATTCGCCCCTCCACTTT. Its protein is CASSPSGTGYNSPLHF.

The table lists this clonotype with a few counts. This chain links TRBV20-1 with TRBJ2-4, with TRBD2 matching over 10 bases. Germline-derived CDR1 and CDR2 are DFQATT and SNEGSKA (reference sequence). V dropped 4 bases and J dropped 0; count of bases not matched to a gene: 15. The CDR3 has 19 residues. CDR3 in DNA: TGCAGTGCTAAAACCGGGACTAGCGAGGTGAGGGGAGCCAAAAACATTCAGTACTTC. Its translation: CSAKTGTSEVRGAKNIQYF.

As concerns this clonotype: A read error may account for a junction end that differs from germline. This chain links TRBV12-3 or TRBV12-4 with TRBJ1-6, with D maybe TRBD1 (6 bases). This CDR3 spans 14 amino acids. As DNA, the CDR3 is TGTGCCAGCAGTCCTCAGGGGTATAGTTCACCCCTCCACTTT. Its translation is CASSPQGYSSPLHF.

The chain has TRBV20-1 and TRBJ1-3; D perhaps matches TRBD1 (6 bases). The germline V and J ends were trimmed by 3 bases and 7 bases, with 19 bases remaining between them. The CDR3 covers 15 residues. Germline loops: CDR1 DFQATT, CDR2 SNEGSKA (reference sequence). CDR3: CSASGGAQSWNTIYF. In DNA, the CDR3 is TGCAGTGCTAGTGGGGGGGCGCAGAGCTGGAACACCATATATTTT.

This clonotype was observed at least ten times. The chain combines TRBV14 with TRBJ1-6, with D tentatively TRBD1 (5 bases). V lost 3 bases and J lost 4, with 7 bases in between. The CDR3 is 14 amino acids. Germline CDR1 reads SGHDN; CDR2 reads FVKESK. The DNA for the CDR3 is TGTGCCAGCAGCCAGGGACGGTATAATTCACCCCTCCACTTT. It codes for CASSQGRYNSPLHF.

This clonotype has a single count. The chain employs TRBV15 and TRBJ1-5; D not certain. Germline V CDR1 and CDR2: LNHNV, YYDKDF (reference sequence). The CDR3 contains 13 residues. Trimming stripped 7 bases from V and 0 bases from J, with 7 bases between. Here the CDR3 DNA reads TGTGCCACCACCCTGCATAGCAATCAGCCCCAGCATTTT. It yields the protein CATTLHSNQPQHF.

The gene calls are TRBV15 and TRBJ2-5; TRBD2 aligns across 9 bases. The CDR3 has 16 residues. CDR1 and CDR2 from the germline V gene are LNHNV and YYDKDF (reference sequence). V lost 0 bases, J lost 2 bases, and 4 bases stayed unmatched. As DNA, the CDR3 is TGTGCCACCAGCAGAGACAAGCGGGGGGCACAAGAGACCCAGTACTTC. This gives the protein CATSRDKRGAQETQYF.